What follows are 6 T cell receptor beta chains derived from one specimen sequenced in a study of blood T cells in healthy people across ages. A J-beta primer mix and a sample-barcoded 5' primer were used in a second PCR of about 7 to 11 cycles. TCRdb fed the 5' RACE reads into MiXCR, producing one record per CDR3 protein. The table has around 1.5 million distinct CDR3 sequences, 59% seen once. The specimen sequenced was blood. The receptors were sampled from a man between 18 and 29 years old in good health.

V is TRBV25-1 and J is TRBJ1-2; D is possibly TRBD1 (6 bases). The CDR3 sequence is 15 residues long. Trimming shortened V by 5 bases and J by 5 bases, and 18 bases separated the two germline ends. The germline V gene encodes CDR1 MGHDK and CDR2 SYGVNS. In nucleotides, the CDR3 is TGTGCCAGCAGTCCCCAAGGGGGGCAGCATTATGGCTACACCTTC. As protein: CASSPQGGQHYGYTF.

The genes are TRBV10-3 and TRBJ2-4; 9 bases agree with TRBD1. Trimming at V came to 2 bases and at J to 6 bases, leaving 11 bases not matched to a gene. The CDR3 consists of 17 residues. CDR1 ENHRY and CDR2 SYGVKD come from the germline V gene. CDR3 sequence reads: CAISERGTGWLGNIQYF. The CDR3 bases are TGTGCCATCAGTGAGAGAGGGACAGGGTGGCTTGGAAACATTCAGTACTTC.

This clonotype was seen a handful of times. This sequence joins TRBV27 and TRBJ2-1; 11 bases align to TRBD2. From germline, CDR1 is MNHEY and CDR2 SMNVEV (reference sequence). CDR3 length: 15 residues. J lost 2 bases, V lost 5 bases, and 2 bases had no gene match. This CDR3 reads CASSVTSGAYNEQFF. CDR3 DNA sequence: TGTGCCAGCAGTGTGACTAGCGGGGCCTACAATGAGCAGTTCTTC.

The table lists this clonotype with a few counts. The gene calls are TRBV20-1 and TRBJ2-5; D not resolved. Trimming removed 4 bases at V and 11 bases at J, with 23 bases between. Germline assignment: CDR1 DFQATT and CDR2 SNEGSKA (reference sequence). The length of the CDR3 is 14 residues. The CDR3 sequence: CSATESIVGSSQYF. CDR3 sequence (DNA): TGCAGTGCTACCGAGAGCATAGTCGGTTCGTCGCAGTACTTC.

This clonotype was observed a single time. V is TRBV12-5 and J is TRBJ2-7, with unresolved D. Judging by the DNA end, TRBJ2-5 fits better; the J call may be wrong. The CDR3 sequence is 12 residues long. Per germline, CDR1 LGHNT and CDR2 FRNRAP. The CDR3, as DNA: TGTGCTAGTGTTGATGCTACAGAGACCCAGTACTTC. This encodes CASVDATETQYF.

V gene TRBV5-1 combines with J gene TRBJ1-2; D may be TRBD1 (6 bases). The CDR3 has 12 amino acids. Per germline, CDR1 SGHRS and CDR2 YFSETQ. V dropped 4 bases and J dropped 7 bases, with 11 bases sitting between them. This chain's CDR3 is CASSDRQSGYTF. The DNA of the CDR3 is TGCGCCAGCAGCGACAGGCAGTCTGGCTACACCTTC.